These T cell receptor beta chains were read from a single sample in a study of cytomegalovirus exposure and HLA in healthy donors. Clones were read by immunoSEQ multiplex PCR, and TCRdb kept only the in-frame ones, dropping some. Among hundreds of thousands of clones listed, 88% were seen once. Sequences were obtained from PBMCs. The receptor source for this set is a woman younger than 30 in good health and CMV-seronegative. The CDR3 runs from the conserved cysteine through the conserved F or W. D genes are given only for firm matches. Clone size is shown for a subset of rows, as once, few, many or a class of expanded clone.

V gene	J gene	clone size	D gene	CDR3 DNA	CDR3 protein
TRBV27	TRBJ1-1	-	TRBD1	TGTGCCAGCAGTTTACACACCGGGACAGCCAAGGCAGAAGCTTTCTTT	CASSLHTGTAKAEAFF
TRBV6-5	TRBJ2-3	-	TRBD2	TGTGCCAGCAGTTACCAGCGGGAGGGCGGAGATACGCAGTATTTT	CASSYQREGGDTQYF
TRBV19	TRBJ1-5	-	-	TGTGCCAGTAGACACCAGCCCCAGCATTTT	CASRHQPQHF
TRBV5-1	TRBJ2-7	-	TRBD2	TGCGCCAGCACTAATATGGCGGGAGGCCTAGGGAACGAGCAGTACTTC	CASTNMAGGLGNEQYF
TRBV25-1	TRBJ2-7	-	TRBD1	TGTGCCAGCAGTGATGGGACAGGAAACTACGAGCAGTACTTC	CASSDGTGNYEQYF
TRBV6-6	TRBJ2-1	once	TRBD2	TGTGCCAGCAGCCGCACTAGCGGGAGGCCCTTCTTC	CASSRTSGRPFF
TRBV5-4	TRBJ2-7	-	-	TGTGCCAGCAGCTTGGACACAGGAGCCTACGAGCAGTACTTC	CASSLDTGAYEQYF
TRBV27	TRBJ1-3	-	TRBD1	TGTGCCAGCAGCGGGCCTAACCCCAGGGGGAGGTCTGGAAACACCATATATTTT	CASSGPNPRGRSGNTIYF
TRBV6-6	TRBJ2-7	-	-	TGTGCCAGCAGTTACACTAACTACGAGCAGTACTTC	CASSYTNYEQYF
TRBV7-2	TRBJ2-5	-	TRBD2	TGTGCCAGCAGCCGGTCTAGCGGGGTAGGGGAGACCCAGTACTTC	CASSRSSGVGETQYF
TRBV2	TRBJ2-1	-	TRBD2	TGTGCCAGCAGCCAACTAGCGGGTGTGTCCCATGAGCAGTTCTTC	CASSQLAGVSHEQFF
TRBV19	TRBJ1-5	-	-	TGTGCCAGTAGTATCCCCCAGGGGCTCAATCAGCCCCAGCATTTT	CASSIPQGLNQPQHF
TRBV2	TRBJ1-1	-	-	TGTGCCAGCAGGTTACAGGAGAACACTGAAGCTTTCTTT	CASRLQENTEAFF
TRBV6-1	TRBJ2-2	-	TRBD2	TGTGCCAGCATTCGGGAACTAGCGGGTACCGGGGAGCTGTTTTTT	CASIRELAGTGELFF
TRBV6-1	TRBJ1-5	-	TRBD1	TGTGCCAGCAGTGAACCGGGACAGGGAGAGAATCAGCCCCAGCATTTT	CASSEPGQGENQPQHF
TRBV9	TRBJ2-1	-	TRBD2	TGTGCCAGCAGCGTAGAAGCGGGAGTAGGAGAGCAGTTCTTC	CASSVEAGVGEQFF
TRBV6-1	TRBJ2-2	-	TRBD2	TGTGCCAGCAGTGGACTAGCGGCGAACACCGGGGAGCTGTTTTTT	CASSGLAANTGELFF
TRBV19	TRBJ1-5	-	-	TGTGCCAGTAGTATGGGCGGGCTCGATCAGCCCCAGCATTTT	CASSMGGLDQPQHF
TRBV4-1	TRBJ2-3	-	TRBD2	TGCGCCAGCAGCCATCTGACTAGCGGGAGTCAGTATTTT	CASSHLTSGSQYF